This passage covers 16 T cell receptor beta chains from one sample sequenced in a study of T-cell reconstitution after alpha-beta-depleted transplantation in children. The authors prepared the TCRbeta library with unique molecular identifiers. One entry per CDR3 protein, called by TCRdb with MiXCR from the PCR reads. The sample includes roughly 310,000 distinct CDR3 sequences, approximately 23% of them seen just once. The sample was PBMCs, mostly from graft donor cells, taken 180 days after TCRalphabeta/CD19-depleted stem cell transplant. The receptors here all came from a male patient younger than 18 who had a stem cell transplant for acute lymphoblastic leukemia, so the T cells may come from the graft donor.

A note on this clonotype: A read error may be the cause here, since a much bigger clone is one base away. The chain recombines TRBV12-3 or TRBV12-4 with TRBJ1-5, with D unresolved. The CDR3 is 15 residues long. The CDR3 DNA follows: TGTGCCAGCAGTTTGGCCCTCCCGGGGAATCAGCCCCGGCATTTT. Translating it yields CASSLALPGNQPRHF.

The chain links TRBV3-1 to TRBJ2-3; the D is unclear. The CDR3 contains 13 residues. V was cut by 2 bases and J by 5 bases, with 8 bases left in between. Germline V gene sequence: CDR1 LGHDT, CDR2 YNNKEL (reference sequence). CDR3 protein: CASSQPIVDTQYF. CDR3 nucleotide sequence: TGTGCCAGCAGCCAACCAATCGTAGATACGCAGTATTTT.

The sample holds a few counts of this clonotype. The J gene is TRBJ1-3, the V gene TRBV3-1; perhaps TRBD1 as D (5 bases). The CDR3 totals 18 residues. CDR1 is LGHDT, CDR2 YNNKEL, per germline (reference sequence). Deletions cut 1 base from V and 0 bases from J, with 16 bases between. Here the CDR3 reads CASSQVYSGPSSGNTIYF. CDR3 nucleotides: TGTGCCAGCAGCCAAGTTTATTCGGGACCTAGCTCTGGAAACACCATATATTTT. Together with reference TRBV3-1 and TRBJ1-3, the CDR3 gives the full variable domain: DTAVSQTPKYLVTQMGNDKSIKCEQNLGHDTMYWYKQDSKKFLKIMFSYNNKELIINETVPNRFSPKSPDKAHLNLHINSLELGDSAVYFCASSQVYSGPSSGNTIYFGEGSWLTVV.

This clonotype was seen only a few times. This chain uses TRBV15 with TRBJ1-5; TRBD1 matches at 7 bases. Germline V gives CDR1 LNHNV, CDR2 YYDKDF (reference sequence). This CDR3 region has 17 residues. V shed 7 bases and J 1 base; nucleotides not matched to a gene: 13. The CDR3 spells CATTFGQAAGSNQPQHF. The DNA of the CDR3 is TGTGCCACCACCTTTGGACAGGCGGCGGGGAGCAATCAGCCCCAGCATTTT.

The chain employs TRBV7-8 and TRBJ1-1; D is ambiguous. Between the trimmed V and J ends, which lost 5 bases and 8 bases, there was a span of 12 bases. This CDR3 is built from 12 residues. Germline V CDR1 and CDR2: SGHVS, FQNEAQ. The chain's CDR3 is CASSIRHGEAFF. The CDR3 DNA follows: TGTGCCAGCAGCATTCGACACGGAGAAGCTTTCTTT.

This clonotype was counted a few times. The rearrangement uses TRBV5-1 and TRBJ2-2; 9 bases match TRBD2. Unmatched junction bases numbered 14, after V lost 0 bases and J lost 2 bases. This CDR3 has 20 amino acids. Germline V gene lookup returns CDR1 SGHRS and CDR2 YFSETQ. The CDR3 reads CASSLDPADLSGSNTGELFF. The CDR3 DNA reads as TGCGCCAGCAGCTTGGATCCGGCCGACCTTAGCGGGAGCAACACCGGGGAGCTGTTTTTT.

A few counts support this clonotype. V gene TRBV12-3 or TRBV12-4 combines with J gene TRBJ2-7; D is perhaps TRBD2 (6 bases). V dropped 6 bases and J dropped 3 bases, with 15 bases sitting between them. The length of the CDR3 is 14 residues. The CDR3 region has the DNA TGTGCCAGCAGCGTAATAGCGGCGGGCTACGAGCAGTACTTC. The encoded protein is CASSVIAAGYEQYF.

This sequence joins TRBV5-1 and TRBJ1-6; D not certain. The CDR3 is made up of 12 amino acids. V lost 4 bases and J lost 7, with 6 bases in between. Germline V lookup: CDR1 SGHRS, CDR2 YFSETQ. For the CDR3, the DNA is TGCGCCAGCAGCCACGAAAATTCACCCCTCCACTTT. It translates to CASSHENSPLHF.

The V and J genes are TRBV24-1 and TRBJ2-5; 9 positions match TRBD2. This CDR3 spans 17 amino acids. Germline V gives CDR1 KGHDR, CDR2 SFDVKD. V trimming: 0 bases; J trimming: 1 base; junction bases outside the gene matches: 5. The CDR3 DNA sequence: TGTGCCACCAGTGATTTGAGCCTAGCGGGGCTCCAAGAGACCCAGTACTTC. It is translated as CATSDLSLAGLQETQYF.

Points on this clonotype: A read error may account for a junction end that differs from germline. V gene TRBV7-2 combines with J gene TRBJ2-7, with D unclear. This CDR3 comprises 15 residues. CDR1 and CDR2 from the germline V gene are SGHTA and FQGNSA. The CDR3: CASGLEGIGAYEQYF. The CDR3 nucleotides are TGTGCCAGCGGCTTAGAAGGGATAGGAGCCTACGAGCAGTACTTC.

This chain connects TRBV4-1 to TRBJ2-7; TRBD2 agrees at 7 bases. The J segment lost 2 bases and the V segment lost 1 base, leaving 5 bases of the junction unmatched. Per germline, CDR1 MGHRA and CDR2 YSYEKL. The CDR3 totals 15 residues. As DNA, the CDR3 is TGCGCCAGCAGCCAAGTACCCGGGACTACCTACGAGCAGTACTTC. Amino acid sequence: CASSQVPGTTYEQYF.

The chain carries TRBV5-1 and TRBJ1-1; D not resolved. Per germline, CDR1 SGHRS and CDR2 YFSETQ. The CDR3 runs to 16 residues. Trimming took off 1 base at V and 4 bases at J, with 17 bases between the two ends. CDR3 sequence reads: CASSLPHLTDITEAFF. The CDR3 nucleotides are TGCGCCAGCAGCTTGCCCCATCTAACCGACATCACTGAAGCTTTCTTT.

This chain uses TRBV7-9 with TRBJ1-3; no definite D call. Trimming left V 10 bases short and J 0 bases short, with 13 bases between. Germline CDR1 SEHNR, CDR2 FQNEAQ (reference sequence). This CDR3 is built from 14 residues. The chain's CDR3 is CATNRVLSGNTIYF. For the CDR3, the DNA is TGTGCCACCAACCGGGTCCTCTCTGGAAACACCATATATTTT. The full variable domain, with the rest looked up from reference TRBV7-9 and TRBJ1-3, is DTGVSQNPRHKITKRGQNVTFRCDPISEHNRLYWYRQTLGQGPEFLTYFQNEAQLEKSRLLSDRFSAERPKGSFSTLEIQRTEQGDSAMYLCATNRVLSGNTIYFGEGSWLTVV.

The genes are TRBV29-1 and TRBJ2-7; 11 bases agree with TRBD2. Trimming at V came to 0 bases and at J to 5 bases, leaving 3 bases not matched to a gene. This CDR3 contains 14 residues. The germline V gene encodes CDR1 SQVTM and CDR2 ANQGSEA. CDR3 DNA: TGCAGCGTTGAAGAGGTAGCGGGAGGGAACGAGCAGTACTTC. Translated: CSVEEVAGGNEQYF.

The chain is built from TRBV3-1 and TRBJ2-7; TRBD1 matches at 8 bases. The V gene's germline CDR1 is LGHDT and CDR2 YNNKEL (reference sequence). Trimming at V came to 6 bases and at J to 5 bases, leaving 6 bases not matched to a gene. The CDR3 has 13 amino acids. DNA for the CDR3: TGTGCCAGCAGGGGGGACAGGACGAACGAGCAGTACTTC. Translating gives CASRGDRTNEQYF.

The CDR3 region has the DNA TGTGCCAGCAGTTTAGTAGTGGTAAAAGGGACAGGGCGGACTGAAGCTTTCTTT. It encodes CASSLVVVKGTGRTEAFF. V usage is TRBV12-3 or TRBV12-4 and J usage is TRBJ1-1; 9 positions agree with TRBD1. The CDR3 totals 18 residues. V lost 1 base and J lost 5; bases outside the gene matches: 14.